These 25 T cell receptor beta chains were sequenced from one sample in a study of technical replicates of blood from a handful of donors. Libraries were prepared by immunoSEQ multiplex PCR; TCRdb keeps only in-frame clonotypes and omits some of them. The sample has some 80,000 clones; about 91% are singletons. Source material: T cells isolated from PBMCs. The receptors stem from a human donor in good health.

This clone was seen a single time. J is TRBJ2-7 and V is TRBV28; weak D call: TRBD2 (7 bases). V dropped 7 bases and J dropped 6 bases, with 19 bases sitting between them. Germline CDR1 is MDHEN and CDR2 is SYDVKM. The CDR3 has 14 amino acids. DNA of the CDR3: TGTGCCAGCAACCCGGGGGGAGGGGGTGTCGAGCAGTACTTC. This codes for CASNPGGGGVEQYF.

CDR3 DNA sequence: TGTGCCAGCAGTGAGTACCCCAGACAGGGGCCAAATGGCTACACCTTC. This translates into CASSEYPRQGPNGYTF. The rearrangement uses TRBV6-1 and TRBJ1-2; 8 bases match TRBD1. The CDR3 is 16 amino acids. The junction had 12 bases not matched to a gene; V was cut back by 3 bases and J by 6 bases. Germline V gene sequence: CDR1 MNHNS, CDR2 SASEGT.

V is TRBV5-1 and J is TRBJ1-4; tentative D call: TRBD1 (6 bases). V lost 4 bases and J lost 5, with 12 bases in between. Germline values: CDR1 SGHRS, CDR2 YFSETQ. The CDR3 sequence is 14 residues long. The CDR3 loop reads CASSNDRFNEKLFF. CDR3 bases: TGCGCCAGCAGCAACGACAGGTTCAATGAAAAACTGTTTTTT.

The V and J genes are TRBV5-5 and TRBJ2-7; 11 bases map to TRBD2. The germline CDR1 and CDR2 sequences are SGHKS and YYEKEE (reference sequence). The CDR3 consists of 17 residues. V was clipped by 1 base and J by 5 bases; unmatched bases: 11. CDR3: CASSLYLAGGRRDEQYF. CDR3 nucleotide sequence: TGTGCCAGCAGCTTGTATCTAGCGGGAGGCCGTAGGGACGAGCAGTACTTC. The full variable domain, rest sourced from reference TRBV5-5 and TRBJ2-7, is DAGVTQSPTHLIKTRGQQVTLRCSPISGHKSVSWYQQVLGQGPQFIFQYYEKEERGRGNFPDRFSARQFPNYSSELNVNALLLGDSALYLCASSLYLAGGRRDEQYFGPGTRLTVT.

This clone was seen more than once but under ten times. The V and J genes are TRBV7-9 and TRBJ1-1; possible D gene TRBD1, 6 bases. The CDR3 has 13 amino acids. Germline CDR1 is SEHNR and CDR2 is FQNEAQ (reference sequence). V gave up 4 bases and J gave up 6 bases, with 12 bases separating them. CDR3: CASSSLTGAEAFF. In DNA, the CDR3 is TGTGCCAGCAGCTCCCTGACAGGCGCTGAAGCTTTCTTT.

This chain uses TRBV23-1 with TRBJ2-7; 7 bases match TRBD1. TRBV23-1 is treated as an ORF (open reading frame) with a function not yet certain. The CDR3 runs 9 residues. V lost 8 bases to trimming and J lost 13 bases; unmatched junction nucleotides: 5. DNA of the CDR3: TGCGCCAGCCGTCGACAGGGCTACTTC. It translates to CASRRQGYF.

This clone was seen once. The V gene is TRBV27, the J gene TRBJ1-4; 7 bases line up with TRBD1. V lost 5 bases to trimming and J lost 7 bases; unmatched junction nucleotides: 10. This CDR3 is built from 15 residues. Germline-derived CDR1 and CDR2 are MNHEY and SMNVEV (reference sequence). Here the CDR3 reads CASSPGQVGGEKLFF. The CDR3, as DNA: TGTGCCAGCAGTCCCGGACAGGTTGGCGGTGAAAAACTGTTTTTT.

The chain is built from TRBV7-9 and TRBJ2-7, with 7 bases identical to TRBD2. V trimming: 3 bases; J trimming: 5 bases; junction bases outside the gene matches: 7. The CDR3 runs to 14 residues. CDR1 SEHNR and CDR2 FQNEAQ come from the germline V gene (reference sequence). The CDR3 sequence: CASSFRRETDEQYF. The CDR3 nucleotides are TGTGCCAGCAGCTTCAGGCGGGAGACGGACGAGCAGTACTTC.

This clone appeared a single time. This rearrangement joins TRBV5-5 to TRBJ2-2; TRBD2 agrees at 7 bases. CDR3 length: 16 residues. The V gene's germline CDR1 is SGHKS and CDR2 YYEKEE (reference sequence). V trimming: 2 bases; J trimming: 5 bases; junction bases outside the gene matches: 9. Here the CDR3 DNA reads TGTGCCAGCAGCTTCCCCCGCGGGAGTGGTACCGGGGAGCTGTTTTTT. The encoded protein is CASSFPRGSGTGELFF.

The chain recombines TRBV5-1 with TRBJ2-7, with 7 bases identical to TRBD2. Germline V gene data show CDR1 as SGHRS and CDR2 as YFSETQ. The CDR3 has 15 residues. V trimming: 1 base; J trimming: 2 bases; junction bases outside the gene matches: 6. This CDR3 is CASSLSASGPYEQYF. The DNA for the CDR3 is TGCGCCAGCAGCTTGTCGGCTAGCGGCCCCTACGAGCAGTACTTC.

CDR3 sequence: CASSVDSSSGNTIYF. CDR3 DNA sequence: TGTGCCAGCAGTGTGGACAGTAGCTCTGGAAACACCATATATTTT. The V call is TRBV25-1, the J call TRBJ1-3; D may be TRBD1 (6 bases). CDR3 length: 15 residues. Germline loops: CDR1 MGHDK, CDR2 SYGVNS. The V end lost 4 bases, the J end lost 0 bases, and 10 bases lay between the germline ends.

In this sample, this clone turned up once. The genes are TRBV5-1 and TRBJ2-3; a possible D gene is TRBD2 (6 bases). The CDR3 totals 12 residues. Germline CDR1 reads SGHRS; CDR2 reads YFSETQ. V lost 5 bases and J lost 5, with 9 bases in between. The CDR3, as DNA: TGCGCCAGCAGGGAGGGATTAGATACGCAGTATTTT. Protein: CASREGLDTQYF.

The chain couples TRBV5-6 to TRBJ2-1; possible D gene TRBD1, 6 bases. V lost 4 bases and J lost 0, with 11 bases in between. The germline V gene has CDR1 SGHDT and CDR2 YYEEEE. This CDR3 has 15 amino acids. The CDR3 nucleotides are TGTGCCAGCAGCCGGGACACCGGCTCCTACAATGAGCAGTTCTTC. Its translation is CASSRDTGSYNEQFF.

The chain joins TRBV5-1 to TRBJ2-7; D is ambiguous. Germline values: CDR1 SGHRS, CDR2 YFSETQ. The V gene lost 0 bases and the J gene lost 6 bases, with 19 bases spanning the gap. There are 16 residues in the CDR3. CDR3 region: CASSLAPPEASGEQYF. In DNA form, the CDR3 reads TGCGCCAGCAGCTTGGCTCCCCCGGAAGCTTCGGGCGAGCAGTACTTC. The full variable domain, its missing parts supplied by reference TRBV5-1 and TRBJ2-7, is KAGVTQTPRYLIKTRGQQVTLSCSPISGHRSVSWYQQTPGQGLQFLFEYFSETQRNKGNFPGRFSGRQFSNSRSEMNVSTLELGDSALYLCASSLAPPEASGEQYFGPGTRLTVT.

CDR3 DNA: TGTGCCAGCAGCTACTCGACTGGAAACACCATATATTTT. This sequence encodes CASSYSTGNTIYF. This chain links TRBV11-2 with TRBJ1-3; D gene uncertain. Trimming took off 4 bases at V and 2 bases at J, with 6 bases between the two ends. CDR1 and CDR2 (germline): SGHAT, FQNNGV. The CDR3 covers 13 residues. Variable domain in full (rest from reference TRBV11-2 and TRBJ1-3): EAGVAQSPRYKIIEKRQSVAFWCNPISGHATLYWYQQILGQGPKLLIQFQNNGVVDDSQLPKDRFSAERLKGVDSTLKIQPAKLEDSAVYLCASSYSTGNTIYFGEGSWLTVV.

This clone was seen only once. The rearrangement joins TRBV19 to TRBJ2-2, with 10 nucleotides matching TRBD1. J was trimmed by 7 bases and V by 4 bases; bases with no gene match: 6. In germline, CDR1 is LNHDA, CDR2 SQIVND (reference sequence). The CDR3 has 15 amino acids. CDR3 residues: CASSSRQGAFGELFF. The CDR3 DNA follows: TGTGCCAGTAGTAGCCGACAGGGGGCGTTCGGGGAGCTGTTTTTT.

The chain employs TRBV11-2 and TRBJ2-5; 7 bases align to TRBD1. There are 16 residues in the CDR3. Germline V gene sequence: CDR1 SGHAT, CDR2 FQNNGV. With V trimmed by 5 bases and J by 5 bases, 14 bases remained unmatched. The CDR3 reads CASSHSRQGPRETQYF. CDR3 in DNA: TGTGCCAGCAGCCACTCTCGACAGGGCCCAAGGGAGACCCAGTACTTC.

The V gene is TRBV27, the J gene TRBJ2-3, with TRBD2 matching over 7 bases. In germline, CDR1 is MNHEY, CDR2 SMNVEV (reference sequence). J lost 1 base, V lost 6 bases, and 7 bases had no gene match. This CDR3 spans 15 amino acids. CDR3 loop: CASSRRESRTDTQYF. The CDR3 bases are TGTGCCAGCAGCCGGCGGGAGTCGCGCACAGATACGCAGTATTTT.

The chain is built from TRBV18 and TRBJ1-1; tentatively, D is TRBD1 (5 bases). Germline V CDR1 and CDR2: KGHSH, LQKENI. This CDR3 spans 13 amino acids. Trimming left V 4 bases short and J 2 bases short, with 8 bases between. This CDR3 reads CASSRQGNTEAFF. The CDR3 DNA reads as TGTGCCAGCTCACGTCAGGGTAACACTGAAGCTTTCTTT.

V usage is TRBV5-1 and J usage is TRBJ2-7, with D maybe TRBD1 (7 bases). V was cut by 0 bases and J by 6 bases, with 10 bases left in between. This CDR3 region has 13 residues. Looked up from germline, CDR1 is SGHRS and CDR2 is YFSETQ. DNA of the CDR3: TGCGCCAGCAGCTTGGATCAGGGGGGCGAGCAGTACTTC. This sequence encodes CASSLDQGGEQYF.

The chain has TRBV7-9 and TRBJ1-5; D may be TRBD1 (5 bases). Between the trimmed V and J ends, which lost 5 bases and 0 bases, there was a span of 20 bases. Germline values: CDR1 SEHNR, CDR2 FQNEAQ (reference sequence). CDR3 length: 18 amino acids. CDR3 residues: CASSPGTGDPYSNQPQHF. For the CDR3, the DNA is TGTGCCAGCAGCCCAGGGACGGGAGACCCCTATAGCAATCAGCCCCAGCATTTT.

V usage is TRBV15 and J usage is TRBJ2-3; no firm D call. This CDR3 is 13 amino acids long. Germline V gene data show CDR1 as LNHNV and CDR2 as YYDKDF (reference sequence). V lost 0 bases and J lost 5, with 6 bases in between. The DNA for the CDR3 is TGTGCCACCAGCAGAGATCCCCAAGATACGCAGTATTTT. Protein product: CATSRDPQDTQYF.

This rearrangement joins TRBV7-3 to TRBJ2-5, with 8 bases fitting TRBD1. The CDR3 covers 17 residues. J lost 4 bases, V lost 2 bases, and 12 bases had no gene match. Germline assignment: CDR1 SGHTA and CDR2 FQGTGA. In DNA form, the CDR3 reads TGTGCCAGCAGCTTATGGACAGGGAGTGCCGTATCAGAGACCCAGTACTTC. This codes for CASSLWTGSAVSETQYF.

J is TRBJ1-2 and V is TRBV6-5; D unresolved. V was trimmed by 5 bases and J by 3 bases, leaving 16 bases between them. The CDR3 length is 15 residues. Germline CDR1 reads MNHEY; CDR2 reads SVGAGI. CDR3 nucleotides: TGTGCCAGCAGTGTCGGTCTTATTCCCCACTATGGCTACACCTTC. Encoded protein: CASSVGLIPHYGYTF.

DNA for the CDR3: TGTGCCAGCAGTGAATACAAGGGGGAGACAGGATTTAATGAAAAACTGTTTTTT. Translating it yields CASSEYKGETGFNEKLFF. This chain connects TRBV25-1 to TRBJ1-4; a weak D match, TRBD1 (6 bases). The CDR3 spans 18 residues. CDR1 and CDR2 from the germline V gene are MGHDK and SYGVNS. Trimming took 0 bases from V and 4 from J, leaving 18 bases between them.